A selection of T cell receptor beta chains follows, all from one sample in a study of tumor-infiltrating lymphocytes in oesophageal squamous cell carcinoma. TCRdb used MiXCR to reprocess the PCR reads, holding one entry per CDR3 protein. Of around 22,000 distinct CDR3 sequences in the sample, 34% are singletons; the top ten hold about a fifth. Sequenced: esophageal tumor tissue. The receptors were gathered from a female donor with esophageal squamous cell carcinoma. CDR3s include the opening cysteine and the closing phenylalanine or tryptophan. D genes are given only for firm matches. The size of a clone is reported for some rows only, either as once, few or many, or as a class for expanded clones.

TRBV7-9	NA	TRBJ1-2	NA	CASSLMAGVNSPLHF	TGTGCCAGCAGCTTAATGGCAGGGGTAAATTCACCCCTCCACTTC
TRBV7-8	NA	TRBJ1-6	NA	CAIPGQNSYEQYF	TGTGCCATTCCGGGACAAAACTCCTACGAGCAGTACTTT
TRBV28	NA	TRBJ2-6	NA	CASSIVAGANVLTF	TGTGCCAGCAGTATAGTGGCTGGGGCCAACGTCCTGACTTTC
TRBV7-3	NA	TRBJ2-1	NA	CANSHDIYNEQFF	TGTGCCAACAGCCACGACATCTACAATGAGCAGTTCTTC
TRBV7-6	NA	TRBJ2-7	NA	CASSLAAESYNEQYF	TGTGCCAGCAGCTTAGCGGCGGAATCCTACAATGAGCAGTACTTC
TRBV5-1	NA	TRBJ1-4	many	CASSPTALAEKLFF	TGCGCCAGCAGCCCCACAGCTTTGGCGGAAAAACTGTTTTTT
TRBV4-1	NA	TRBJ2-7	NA	CASSQDVPSLGRSYEQYF	TGCGCCAGCAGCCAAGATGTGCCTAGCCTAGGGCGCTCCTACGAGCAGTACTTC
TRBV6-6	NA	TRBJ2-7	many	CASSYSTGQTYEQYF	TGTGCCAGCAGTTACTCGACCGGACAGACCTACGAGCAGTACTTC
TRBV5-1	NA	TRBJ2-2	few	CATSTQDTGELFF	TGCGCCACCTCCACTCAGGACACCGGGGAGCTGTTTTTT
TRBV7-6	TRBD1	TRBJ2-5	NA	CASSLGQGQETQYF	TGTGCCAGCAGCCTCGGACAGGGACAAGAGACCCAGTACTTC
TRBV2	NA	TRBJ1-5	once	CASSAGRGNQPQHF	TGTGCCAGCAGTGCGGGACGAGGCAATCAGCCCCAGCATTTT
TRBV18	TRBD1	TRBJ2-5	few	CASSQGGAKTQYF	TGTGCCAGCTCCCAAGGGGGCGCGAAGACCCAGTACTTC
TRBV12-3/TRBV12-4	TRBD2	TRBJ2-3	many	CASSPKTSGASTDTQYF	TGTGCCAGCAGTCCAAAGACTAGCGGGGCTAGCACAGATACGCAGTATTTT
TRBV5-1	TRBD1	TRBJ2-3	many	CASSPWTGTTDTQYF	TGCGCCAGCAGCCCCTGGACAGGGACCACAGATACGCAGTATTTT
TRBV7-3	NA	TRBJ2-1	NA	CASSLGGWGEQFF	TGTGCCAGCAGCTTAGGGGGGTGGGGTGAGCAGTTCTTC
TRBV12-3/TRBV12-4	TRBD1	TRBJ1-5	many	CASSLDPGGFSNQPQHF	TGTGCCAGCAGTTTAGACCCAGGGGGATTTAGCAATCAGCCCCAGCATTTT
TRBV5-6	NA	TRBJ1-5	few	CASSFREQPQHF	TGTGCCAGCAGCTTTCGGGAACAGCCCCAGCATTTT
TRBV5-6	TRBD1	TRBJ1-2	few	CASSVGQGAFLSGYTF	TGTGCCAGCAGCGTGGGACAGGGGGCTTTTCTTTCTGGCTACACCTTC
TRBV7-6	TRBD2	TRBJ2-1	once	CASSLGSGFGNEQFF	TGTGCTAGCAGCTTAGGTAGCGGGTTTGGTAATGAGCAGTTCTTC
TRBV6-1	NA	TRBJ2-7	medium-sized	CASTEELGTYEQYF	TGTGCCAGCACGGAGGAACTAGGGACCTACGAGCAGTACTTC
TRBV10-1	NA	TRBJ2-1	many	CASGRVLHEQFF	TGCGCCAGCGGCCGAGTTCTTCATGAGCAGTTCTTC
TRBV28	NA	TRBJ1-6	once	CASSFTGSCNSPLHF	TGTGCCAGCAGTTTTACGGGGTCCTGTAATTCACCCCTCCACTTT
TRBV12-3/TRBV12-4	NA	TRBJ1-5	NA	CASSGRPFSNQPQHF	TGTGCCAGCTCCGGACGGCCATTTAGCAATCAGCCCCAGCATTTT